This T cell receptor (beta chain) was profiled in a study of shared clonotypes between healthy human individuals. Study overall: The cohort comprised two women and a few men. Their ages spanned 18 to 49 years.

Terminally differentiated effector memory CD45RA+ cells were excluded from the naive CD8 cells, which were CD45RO-negative and positively selected for CCR7. Generated by immunoSEQ multiplex PCR, the TCRdb table keeps only in-frame clones and is missing some. Of hundreds of thousands of clones listed, around 90% were seen once; the top ten hold approximately 22%. The V segment lost 5 bases and the J segment 5 bases; nucleotides outside the gene matches: 10. CDR1 SGHRS and CDR2 YFSETQ come from the germline V gene. The CDR3 loop spans 15 amino acids. V is TRBV5-1 and J is TRBJ2-3; 8 bases agree with TRBD2. Sequencing was performed on naive CD8+ T cells sorted from blood. This clonotype was sampled from a man aged 25 to 45 in good health. CDR3 bases: TGCGCCAGCAGTATGGCGGGAGGTCCCCTAGATACGCAGTATTTT. It yields the protein CASSMAGGPLDTQYF.